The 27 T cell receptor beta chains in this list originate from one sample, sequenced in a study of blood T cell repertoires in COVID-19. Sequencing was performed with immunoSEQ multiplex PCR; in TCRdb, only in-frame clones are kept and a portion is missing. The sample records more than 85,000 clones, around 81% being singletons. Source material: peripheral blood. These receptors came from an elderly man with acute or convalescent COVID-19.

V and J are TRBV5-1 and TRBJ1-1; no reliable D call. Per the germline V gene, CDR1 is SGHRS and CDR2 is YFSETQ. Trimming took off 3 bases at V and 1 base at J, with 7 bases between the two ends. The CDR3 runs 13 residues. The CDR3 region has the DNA TGCGCCAGCAGCTCCCACAGGAACACTGAAGCTTTCTTT. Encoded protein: CASSSHRNTEAFF. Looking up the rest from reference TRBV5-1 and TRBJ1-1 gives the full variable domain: KAGVTQTPRYLIKTRGQQVTLSCSPISGHRSVSWYQQTPGQGLQFLFEYFSETQRNKGNFPGRFSGRQFSNSRSEMNVSTLELGDSALYLCASSSHRNTEAFFGQGTRLTVV.

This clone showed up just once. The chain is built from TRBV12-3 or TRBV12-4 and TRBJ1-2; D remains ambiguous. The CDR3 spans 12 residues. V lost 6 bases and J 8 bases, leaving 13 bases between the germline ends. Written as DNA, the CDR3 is TGTGCCAGCAGAAACAGCGGATCGGGCTACACCTTC. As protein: CASRNSGSGYTF.

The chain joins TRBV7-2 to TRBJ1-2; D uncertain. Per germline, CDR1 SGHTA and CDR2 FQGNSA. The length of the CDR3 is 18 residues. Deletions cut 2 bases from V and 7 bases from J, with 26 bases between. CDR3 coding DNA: TGTGCCAGCAGCTTACAACCCCTTAACAGTCCCGCTGGAGGTGGCTACACCTTC. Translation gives CASSLQPLNSPAGGGYTF.

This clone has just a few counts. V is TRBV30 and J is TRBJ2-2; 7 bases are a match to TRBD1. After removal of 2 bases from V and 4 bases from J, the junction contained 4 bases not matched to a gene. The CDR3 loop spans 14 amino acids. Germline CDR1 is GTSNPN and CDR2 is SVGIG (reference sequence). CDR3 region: CAWSKGAPTGELFF. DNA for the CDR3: TGTGCCTGGAGTAAGGGGGCGCCCACCGGGGAGCTGTTTTTT.

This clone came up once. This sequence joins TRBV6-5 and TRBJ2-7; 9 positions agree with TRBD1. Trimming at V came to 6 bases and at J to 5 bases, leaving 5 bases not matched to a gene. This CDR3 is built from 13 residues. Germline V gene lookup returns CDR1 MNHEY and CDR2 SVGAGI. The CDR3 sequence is CASRVRDRDEQYF. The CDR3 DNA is TGTGCCAGCAGAGTCCGGGACAGGGACGAGCAGTACTTC.

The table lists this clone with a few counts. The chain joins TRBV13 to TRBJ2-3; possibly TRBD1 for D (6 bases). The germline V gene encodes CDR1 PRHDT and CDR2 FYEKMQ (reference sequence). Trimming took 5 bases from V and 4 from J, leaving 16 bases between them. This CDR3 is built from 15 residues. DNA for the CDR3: TGTGCCAGCAGCCCACCGGGACATAACCCAGATACGCAGTATTTT. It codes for CASSPPGHNPDTQYF.

This CDR3 is CASSSIGSYNEQFF. The CDR3 coding sequence is TGCGCCAGCAGCTCTATCGGGAGCTACAATGAGCAGTTCTTC. The chain carries TRBV5-1 and TRBJ2-1, with a tentative D call TRBD2 (6 bases). Germline values: CDR1 SGHRS, CDR2 YFSETQ. This CDR3 is built from 14 residues. V was shortened by 3 bases and J by 3 bases, with 10 bases between the two germline ends.

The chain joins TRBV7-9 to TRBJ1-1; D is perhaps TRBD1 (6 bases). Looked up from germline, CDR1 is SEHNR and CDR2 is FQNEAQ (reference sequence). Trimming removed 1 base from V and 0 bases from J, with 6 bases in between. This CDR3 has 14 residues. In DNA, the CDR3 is TGTGCCAGCAGCTTAGGGACAGTGAACACTGAAGCTTTCTTT. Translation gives CASSLGTVNTEAFF.

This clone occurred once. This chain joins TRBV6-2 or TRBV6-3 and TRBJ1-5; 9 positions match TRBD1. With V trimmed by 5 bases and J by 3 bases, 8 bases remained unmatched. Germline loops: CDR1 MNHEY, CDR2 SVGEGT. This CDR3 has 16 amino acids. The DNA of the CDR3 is TGTGCCAGCAGTCAAGTACAGGGGGCTGACAATCAGCCCCAGCATTTT. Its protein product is CASSQVQGADNQPQHF.

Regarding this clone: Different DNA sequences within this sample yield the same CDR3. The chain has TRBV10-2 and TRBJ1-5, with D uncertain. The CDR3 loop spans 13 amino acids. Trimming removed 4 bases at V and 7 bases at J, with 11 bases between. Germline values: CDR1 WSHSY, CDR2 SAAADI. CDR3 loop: CASSGGEGQPQHF. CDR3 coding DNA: TGCGCCAGCAGTGGCGGGGAAGGGCAGCCCCAGCATTTT.

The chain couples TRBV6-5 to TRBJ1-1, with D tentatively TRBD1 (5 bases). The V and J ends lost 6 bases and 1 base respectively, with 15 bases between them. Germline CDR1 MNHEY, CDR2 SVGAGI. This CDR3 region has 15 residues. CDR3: CASSPGVRQNTEAFF. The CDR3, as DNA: TGTGCCAGCAGCCCGGGGGTGAGGCAGAACACTGAAGCTTTCTTT.

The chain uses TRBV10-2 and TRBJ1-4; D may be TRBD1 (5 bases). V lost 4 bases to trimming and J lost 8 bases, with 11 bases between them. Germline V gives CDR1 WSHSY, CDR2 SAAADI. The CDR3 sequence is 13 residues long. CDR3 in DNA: TGCGCCAGCAGTGTAGGGGCCCGAGAAAAACTGTTTTTT. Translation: CASSVGAREKLFF.

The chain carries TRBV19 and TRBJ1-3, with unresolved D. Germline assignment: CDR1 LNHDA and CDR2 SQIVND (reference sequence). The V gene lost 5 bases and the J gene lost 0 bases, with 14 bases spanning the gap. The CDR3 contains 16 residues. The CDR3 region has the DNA TGTGCCAGTAGTCCCAGTTGGAGTTTCTCTGGAAACACCATATATTTT. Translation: CASSPSWSFSGNTIYF.

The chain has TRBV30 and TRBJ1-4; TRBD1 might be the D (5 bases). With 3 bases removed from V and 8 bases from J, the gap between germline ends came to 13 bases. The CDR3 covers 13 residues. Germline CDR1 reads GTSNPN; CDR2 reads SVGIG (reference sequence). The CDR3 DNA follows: TGTGCCTGGAGGGGGCCGACCAGGGAAAAACTGTTTTTT. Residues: CAWRGPTREKLFF.

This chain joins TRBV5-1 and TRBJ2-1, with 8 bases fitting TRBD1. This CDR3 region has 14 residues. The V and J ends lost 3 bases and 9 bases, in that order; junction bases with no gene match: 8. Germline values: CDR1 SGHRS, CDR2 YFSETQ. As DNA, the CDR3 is TGCGCCAGCAGCTCAGACAGGGGTCCGGGTGAGCAGTTCTTC. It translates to CASSSDRGPGEQFF.

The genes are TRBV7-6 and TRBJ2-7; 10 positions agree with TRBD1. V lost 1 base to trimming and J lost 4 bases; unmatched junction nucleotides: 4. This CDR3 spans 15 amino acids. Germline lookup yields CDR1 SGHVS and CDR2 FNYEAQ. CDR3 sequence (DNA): TGTGCCAGCAGCTTAGTGGGACAGGGGTTATACGAGCAGTACTTC. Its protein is CASSLVGQGLYEQYF.

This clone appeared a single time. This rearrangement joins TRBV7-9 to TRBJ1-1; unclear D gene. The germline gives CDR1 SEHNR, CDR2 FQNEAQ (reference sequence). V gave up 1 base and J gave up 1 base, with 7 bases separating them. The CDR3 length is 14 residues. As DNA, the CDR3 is TGTGCCAGCAGCTTAGGATCCAGGAACACTGAAGCTTTCTTT. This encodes CASSLGSRNTEAFF. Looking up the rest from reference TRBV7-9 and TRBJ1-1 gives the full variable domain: DTGVSQNPRHKITKRGQNVTFRCDPISEHNRLYWYRQTLGQGPEFLTYFQNEAQLEKSRLLSDRFSAERPKGSFSTLEIQRTEQGDSAMYLCASSLGSRNTEAFFGQGTRLTVV.

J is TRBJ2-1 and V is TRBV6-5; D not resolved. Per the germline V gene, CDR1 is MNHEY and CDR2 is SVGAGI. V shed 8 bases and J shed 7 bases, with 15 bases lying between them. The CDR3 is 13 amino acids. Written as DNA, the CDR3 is TGTGCCAGCCACTCCTATCCCGGGAATGAGCAGTTCTTC. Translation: CASHSYPGNEQFF.

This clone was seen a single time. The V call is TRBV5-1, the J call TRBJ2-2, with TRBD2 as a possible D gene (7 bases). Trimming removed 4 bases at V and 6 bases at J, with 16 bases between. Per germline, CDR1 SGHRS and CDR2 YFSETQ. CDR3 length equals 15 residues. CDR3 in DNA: TGCGCCAGCAGCAAGGGCCAGGGGAGGGCCGGGGAGCTGTTTTTT. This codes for CASSKGQGRAGELFF.

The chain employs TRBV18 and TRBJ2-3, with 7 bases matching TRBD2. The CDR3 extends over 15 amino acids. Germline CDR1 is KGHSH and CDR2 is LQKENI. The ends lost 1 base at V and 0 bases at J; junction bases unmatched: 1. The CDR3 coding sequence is TGTGCCAGCTCACCACAGCGGGATAGCACAGATACGCAGTATTTT. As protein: CASSPQRDSTDTQYF. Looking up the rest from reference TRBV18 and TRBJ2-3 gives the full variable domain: NAGVMQNPRHLVRRRGQEARLRCSPMKGHSHVYWYRQLPEEGLKFMVYLQKENIIDESGMPKERFSAEFPKEGPSILRIQQVVRGDSAAYFCASSPQRDSTDTQYFGPGTRLTVL.

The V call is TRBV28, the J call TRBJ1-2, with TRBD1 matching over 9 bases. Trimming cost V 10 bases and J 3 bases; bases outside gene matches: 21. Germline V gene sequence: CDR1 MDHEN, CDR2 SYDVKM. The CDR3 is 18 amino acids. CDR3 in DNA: TGTGCCACCCACCAGGCGGGACAGGGCCCTTTTAGTCACTATGGCTACACCTTC. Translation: CATHQAGQGPFSHYGYTF.

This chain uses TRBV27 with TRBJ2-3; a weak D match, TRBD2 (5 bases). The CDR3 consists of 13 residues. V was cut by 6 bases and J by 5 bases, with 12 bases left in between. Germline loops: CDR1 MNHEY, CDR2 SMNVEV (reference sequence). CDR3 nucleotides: TGTGCCAGCAGCCCTCGCGAGGGAGATACGCAGTATTTT. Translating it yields CASSPREGDTQYF.

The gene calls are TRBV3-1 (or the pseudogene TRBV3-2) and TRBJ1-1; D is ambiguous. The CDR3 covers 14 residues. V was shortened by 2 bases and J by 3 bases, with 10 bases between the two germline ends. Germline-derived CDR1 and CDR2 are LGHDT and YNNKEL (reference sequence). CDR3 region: CASSQRGWDTEAFF. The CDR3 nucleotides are TGTGCCAGCAGCCAAAGAGGTTGGGACACTGAAGCTTTCTTT.

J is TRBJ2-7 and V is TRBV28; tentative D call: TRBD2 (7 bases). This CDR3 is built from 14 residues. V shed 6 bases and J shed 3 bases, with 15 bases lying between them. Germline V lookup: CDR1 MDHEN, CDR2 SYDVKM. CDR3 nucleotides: TGTGCCAGCAGCAAGGGGGGGTTAGGCTACGAGCAGTACTTC. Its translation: CASSKGGLGYEQYF. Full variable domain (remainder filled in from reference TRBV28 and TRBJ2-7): DVKVTQSSRYLVKRTGEKVFLECVQDMDHENMFWYRQDPGLGLRLIYFSYDVKMKEKGDIPEGYSVSREKKERFSLILESASTNQTSMYLCASSKGGLGYEQYFGPGTRLTVT.

In DNA form, the CDR3 reads TGTGCCAGCAGCCGACAGGGCGCCGCGAACACCGGGGAGCTGTTTTTT. It yields the protein CASSRQGAANTGELFF. This chain joins TRBV6-2 or TRBV6-3 and TRBJ2-2; 7 bases agree with TRBD1. The trim removed 6 bases at V and 0 bases at J, leaving 7 bases unmatched. The CDR3 covers 16 residues. In germline, CDR1 is MNHEY, CDR2 SVGEGT.

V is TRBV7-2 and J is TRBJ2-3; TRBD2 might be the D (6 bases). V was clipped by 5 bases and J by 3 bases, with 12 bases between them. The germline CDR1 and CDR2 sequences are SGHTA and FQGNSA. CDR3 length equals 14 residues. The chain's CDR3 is CASSSGRRTDTQYF. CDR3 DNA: TGTGCCAGCAGCAGTGGGAGGAGGACAGATACGCAGTATTTT.

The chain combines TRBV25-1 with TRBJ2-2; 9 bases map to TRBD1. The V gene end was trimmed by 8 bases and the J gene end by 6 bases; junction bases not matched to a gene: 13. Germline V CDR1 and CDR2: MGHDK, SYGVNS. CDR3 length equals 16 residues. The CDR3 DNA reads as TGTGCCAGCCGAGACAGGGGGATTAGGTCAGCCGGGGAGCTGTTTTTT. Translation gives CASRDRGIRSAGELFF. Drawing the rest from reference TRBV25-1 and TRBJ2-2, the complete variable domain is EADIYQTPRYLVIGTGKKITLECSQTMGHDKMYWYQQDPGMELHLIHYSYGVNSTEKGDLSSESTVSRIRTEHFPLTLESARPSHTSQYLCASRDRGIRSAGELFFGEGSRLTVL.